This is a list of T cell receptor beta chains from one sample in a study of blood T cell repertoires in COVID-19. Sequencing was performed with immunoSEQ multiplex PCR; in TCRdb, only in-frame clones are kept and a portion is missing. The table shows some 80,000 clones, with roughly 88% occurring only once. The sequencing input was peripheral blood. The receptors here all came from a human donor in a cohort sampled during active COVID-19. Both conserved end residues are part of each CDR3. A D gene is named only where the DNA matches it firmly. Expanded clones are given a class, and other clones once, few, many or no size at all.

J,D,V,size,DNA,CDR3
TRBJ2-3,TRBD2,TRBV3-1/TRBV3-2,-,TGTGCCAGCAGCCCTAGCGGGATAAATACGCAGTATTTT,CASSPSGINTQYF
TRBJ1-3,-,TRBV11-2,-,TGTGCCAGCAGCCCCCGGCAGGGCTTTGGAAACACCATATATTTT,CASSPRQGFGNTIYF
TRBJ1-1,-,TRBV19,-,TGTGCCAGCGAGGCCTCGAACACTGAAGCTTTCTTT,CASEASNTEAFF
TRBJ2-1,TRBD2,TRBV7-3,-,TGTGCCAGCAGCTTGGGGACTAGCGGGAAGGGCTACAATGAGCAGTTCTTC,CASSLGTSGKGYNEQFF
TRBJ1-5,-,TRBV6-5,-,TGTGCCAGCAGTTACGCGGGTAGCAATCAGCCCCAGCATTTT,CASSYAGSNQPQHF
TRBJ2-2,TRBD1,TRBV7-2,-,TGTGCCAGCAGCTTCACGGGACAGGGGGTCGGGGAGCTGTTTTTT,CASSFTGQGVGELFF
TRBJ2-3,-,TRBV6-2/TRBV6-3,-,TGTGCCAGCAGTTACTCTAATCCAACAAATACGCAGTATTTT,CASSYSNPTNTQYF
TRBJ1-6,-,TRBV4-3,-,TGCGCCAGCAGCCAAAGGGGAGGGCCGGGACTAACGAATTCACCCCTCCACTTT,CASSQRGGPGLTNSPLHF
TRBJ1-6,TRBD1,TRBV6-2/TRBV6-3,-,TGTGCCAGCAGTTGGGGACAGGATTATAATTCACCCCTCCACTTT,CASSWGQDYNSPLHF
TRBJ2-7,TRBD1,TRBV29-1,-,TGCAGCGTAGGGACAGGGGGCGTAGCCTACGAGCAGTACTTC,CSVGTGGVAYEQYF
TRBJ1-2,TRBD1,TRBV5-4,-,TGTGCCAGCAGCAGGGACAGGGAGGCGGACTATGGCTACACCTTC,CASSRDREADYGYTF
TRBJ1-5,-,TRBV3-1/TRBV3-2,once,TGTGCCAGCAGCCAAGGGCAGGGTAGCAATCAGCCCCAGCATTTT,CASSQGQGSNQPQHF
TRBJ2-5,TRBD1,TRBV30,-,TGTGCCTGGAGCGGGACAGCCTATGAGTCCCAGTACTTC,CAWSGTAYESQYF
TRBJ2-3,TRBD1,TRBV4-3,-,TGCGCCAGCAGCCAAGATCGACAGGGGGTAGATACGCAGTATTTT,CASSQDRQGVDTQYF
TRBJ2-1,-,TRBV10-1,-,TGCGCCAGCAGTGAAGGGTCAGGGGAGAGTGAGCAGTTCTTC,CASSEGSGESEQFF
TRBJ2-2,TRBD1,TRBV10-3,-,TGTGCCATCAGTAAGGGACAGGGAAAGAACACCGGGGAGCTGTTTTTT,CAISKGQGKNTGELFF
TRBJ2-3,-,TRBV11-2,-,TGTGCCAGCAGCCCTAGCACAGATACGCAGTATTTT,CASSPSTDTQYF
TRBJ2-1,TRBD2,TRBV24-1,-,TGTGCCACCGGCACTAGCGGGCGCTACAATGAGCAGTTCTTC,CATGTSGRYNEQFF
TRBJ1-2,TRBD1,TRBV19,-,TGTGCCAGTAGTCTCGGGACAGGGGAGTTGGGCTATGGCTACACCTTC,CASSLGTGELGYGYTF
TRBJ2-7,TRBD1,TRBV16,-,TGTGCCAGCAGCCCCTCGGGGACAGGGACCGAGCAGTACTTC,CASSPSGTGTEQYF
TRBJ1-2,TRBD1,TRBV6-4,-,TGTGCCAGCCGCGCCGCAGTCAGGAGGGGGCTCTATGGCTACACCTTC,CASRAAVRRGLYGYTF
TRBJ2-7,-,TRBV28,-,TGTGCCAGCAGCGGCGGACTAACCTACGAGCAGTACTTC,CASSGGLTYEQYF
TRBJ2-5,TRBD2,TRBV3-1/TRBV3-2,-,TGTGCCAGCAGCCAAGGGATAGCGGGGGGAGAGACCCAGTACTTC,CASSQGIAGGETQYF
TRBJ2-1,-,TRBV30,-,TGTGCCTGGAGCTACCGGGGCGGGACGGTTTTTATCCCGTTATCCCCTCGCTCCTACAATGAGCAGTTCTTC,CAWSYRGGTVFIPLSPRSYNEQFF
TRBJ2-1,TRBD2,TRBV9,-,TGTGCCAGCAGCGTAGATTCGGGAGGGGGGGCCCGGAATGAGCAGTTCTTC,CASSVDSGGGARNEQFF
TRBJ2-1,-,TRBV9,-,TGTGCCAGCAGCGTAGGAAGTAGTGGGGGCGCCTACAATGAGCAGTTCTTC,CASSVGSSGGAYNEQFF
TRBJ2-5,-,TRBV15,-,TGTGCCACCAGCAGAGAGGTATACGGCAGGGGAGAGACCCAGTACTTC,CATSREVYGRGETQYF
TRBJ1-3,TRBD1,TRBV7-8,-,TGTGCCAGCAGCCCAGGGGGCAGCGCTGGAAACACCATATATTTT,CASSPGGSAGNTIYF
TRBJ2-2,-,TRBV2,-,TGTGCCAGCAGTGAAGCGCTTTGGAGAGCCGGGGAGCTGTTTTTT,CASSEALWRAGELFF
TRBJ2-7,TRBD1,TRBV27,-,TGTGCCAGCAACCCCGGTACAGGGGATTACGAGCAGTACTTC,CASNPGTGDYEQYF
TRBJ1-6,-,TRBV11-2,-,TGTGCCAGCAGCTTAGAGGGGGCGCCTAATTCACCCCTCCACTTT,CASSLEGAPNSPLHF